This TCR beta chain appears in the sequencing data of a study of blood T cell repertoires in COVID-19. With V trimmed by 4 bases and J by 5 bases, 4 bases remained unmatched. The CDR3 has 13 residues. Per germline, CDR1 LNHDA and CDR2 SQIVND (reference sequence). This clone was recorded a few times. Under the authors' procedure: Cell counts per sample came from amplifying reference gene primers. TCRdb keeps only in-frame clones here, not all; method: immunoSEQ multiplex PCR. From that table come the V and J calls and clone size; the DNA was used to work out D and trimming. The sample includes roughly 380,000 clones, around 87% seen only once; the top ten take 1.3%.

The material sequenced was PBMCs or T cells enriched from blood (not recorded which). The source is a young man who had recovered from COVID-19. The chain recombines TRBV19 with TRBJ1-2, with TRBD1 matching 7 bases. This CDR3 is CASSRGTEYGYTF. In DNA, the CDR3 is TGTGCCAGTAGTAGAGGGACAGAGTATGGCTACACCTTC.